One sample yielded the 25 T cell receptor beta chains listed below, sequenced in a study of cytomegalovirus exposure and HLA in healthy donors. 13 Jbeta primers and 60 Vbeta primers were used for the PCR. Profiled with immunoSEQ multiplex PCR; TCRdb holds only in-frame clones, not every one. Among fewer than 100,000 clones, 6.5% to 8% were seen once, and the ten largest hold about 2%. The sequenced material came from PBMCs. The receptors come from a man in his fifties or sixties in good health and CMV-seronegative.

This clone has a handful of counts. The chain recombines TRBV28 with TRBJ2-4; 9 bases map to TRBD1. V gave up 7 bases and J gave up 4 bases; unmatched junction bases: 2. This CDR3 has 13 amino acids. Germline V gene data show CDR1 as MDHEN and CDR2 as SYDVKM. The CDR3 sequence: CASKTGGKNIQYF. The CDR3 coding sequence is TGTGCCAGCAAGACAGGGGGTAAAAACATTCAGTACTTC.

V is TRBV7-2 and J is TRBJ2-1; TRBD2 might be the D (6 bases). The germline V gene has CDR1 SGHTA and CDR2 FQGNSA. The CDR3 totals 14 residues. Trimming took 5 bases from V and 13 from J, leaving 21 bases between them. The CDR3 DNA is TGTGCCAGCAGCCTAGATCCCTCCGGGACTGGTCAGTTCTTC. Amino acid sequence: CASSLDPSGTGQFF.

This clone occurred a few times. This chain uses TRBV28 with TRBJ1-4; 8 bases are a match to TRBD1. This CDR3 is 14 amino acids long. Germline V gene lookup returns CDR1 MDHEN and CDR2 SYDVKM. Trimming cost V 5 bases and J 8 bases; bases outside gene matches: 7. Here the CDR3 DNA reads TGTGCCAGCAGTCGACAGGGGACACGAGAAAAACTGTTTTTT. Protein: CASSRQGTREKLFF.

This clone was picked up a small number of times. V gene TRBV4-2 combines with J gene TRBJ2-7, with 12 bases lining up with TRBD1. The CDR3 loop spans 16 amino acids. With 6 bases clipped from V and 6 bases from J, the junction kept 12 bases outside the gene matches. Germline CDR1 is LGHNA and CDR2 is YNFKEQ. The CDR3 DNA follows: TGTGCCAGCAGGCCCGGGACAGGGGGCGAGGGAAGCGAGCAGTACTTC. This codes for CASRPGTGGEGSEQYF.

This clone was found a few times. The genes are TRBV10-3 and TRBJ2-3; maybe TRBD1 (7 bases). Deletions cut 11 bases from V and 0 bases from J, with 12 bases between. The CDR3 contains 13 residues. Looked up from germline, CDR1 is ENHRY and CDR2 is SYGVKD. The CDR3 nucleotides are TGTGCCTCCAGGGGGGTTAGCACAGATACGCAGTATTTT. Translation: CASRGVSTDTQYF.

This clone has a handful of counts. This sequence joins TRBV7-6 and TRBJ2-1; 9 bases are a match to TRBD2. Germline assignment: CDR1 SGHVS and CDR2 FNYEAQ. V lost 5 bases to trimming and J lost 9 bases; unmatched junction nucleotides: 14. The CDR3 contains 16 residues. CDR3 residues: CASSRIAGEWMTEQFF. In nucleotides, the CDR3 is TGTGCCAGCAGCCGGATAGCGGGGGAGTGGATGACTGAGCAGTTCTTC.

This clone was counted between two and nine times. This sequence joins TRBV29-1 and TRBJ2-5; D possibly corresponds to TRBD1 (5 bases). Germline CDR1 SQVTM, CDR2 ANQGSEA. The CDR3 is 14 residues long. Trimming removed 5 bases at V and 1 base at J, with 14 bases between. CDR3 amino acids: CSVFPSTAQETQYF. The CDR3 coding sequence is TGCAGCGTTTTCCCTTCGACAGCCCAAGAGACCCAGTACTTC.

This clone was seen a few times. Here the CDR3 reads CASRTPHGYTF. The CDR3 region has the DNA TGTGCCAGCCGGACACCTCATGGCTACACCTTC. V usage is TRBV28 and J usage is TRBJ1-2; the D gene is possibly TRBD1 (5 bases). The CDR3 loop spans 11 amino acids. V was pared by 8 bases and J by 6 bases, with 10 bases between. Germline V gene data show CDR1 as MDHEN and CDR2 as SYDVKM.

This clone was counted a few times. The V gene is TRBV28, the J gene TRBJ2-1; D possibly corresponds to TRBD2 (5 bases). This CDR3 spans 14 amino acids. The germline V and J ends were trimmed by 7 bases and 5 bases, with 15 bases remaining between them. Germline V gives CDR1 MDHEN, CDR2 SYDVKM. For the CDR3, the DNA is TGTGCCAGCAAATTGCGGGCGGATGACAATGAGCAGTTCTTC. Protein: CASKLRADDNEQFF.

The chain couples TRBV7-8 to TRBJ2-7, with D unresolved. The CDR3 totals 13 residues. The V and J ends lost 2 bases and 0 bases respectively, with 5 bases between them. Germline-derived CDR1 and CDR2 are SGHVS and FQNEAQ. The CDR3: CASSLMASYEQYF. The DNA for the CDR3 is TGTGCCAGCAGCTTAATGGCCTCCTACGAGCAGTACTTC.

This clone was recorded a few times. The rearrangement uses TRBV27 and TRBJ1-5, with D uncertain. Per germline, CDR1 MNHEY and CDR2 SMNVEV (reference sequence). V dropped 0 bases and J dropped 5 bases, with 11 bases sitting between them. The CDR3 runs to 15 residues. The CDR3 nucleotides read TGTGCCAGCAGTTTATCGACACAGATAGATCAGCCCCAGCATTTT. This codes for CASSLSTQIDQPQHF.

This clone was recorded a few times. This chain joins TRBV5-3 and TRBJ1-2; D unresolved. TRBV5-3 is labeled an ORF, and its function is uncertain. The CDR3 extends over 16 amino acids. Trimming removed 0 bases at V and 3 bases at J, with 15 bases between. The CDR3 DNA reads as TGTGCCAGAAGCTTGGGCCGACTAGGGATTGACTATGGCTACACCTTC. Encoded protein: CARSLGRLGIDYGYTF.

This clone has only a few counts. The chain couples TRBV29-1 to TRBJ1-1; 10 nucleotides align to TRBD1. Germline V lookup: CDR1 SQVTM, CDR2 ANQGSEA. The CDR3 is 11 amino acids. In DNA, the CDR3 is TGCAGTGCTGACAGGGGGCATGAAGCTTTCTTT. Translating it yields CSADRGHEAFF. Together with reference TRBV29-1 and TRBJ1-1, the CDR3 gives the full variable domain: SAVISQKPSRDICQRGTSLTIQCQVDSQVTMMFWYRQQPGQSLTLIATANQGSEATYESGFVIDKFPISRPNLTFSTLTVSNMSPEDSSIYLCSADRGHEAFFGQGTRLTVV.

The CDR3 DNA sequence: TGTGCCAGCAGCTTAATAGGTCGAGCGGGGGGACATCAAGAGACCCAGTACTTC. This translates into CASSLIGRAGGHQETQYF. The rearrangement uses TRBV7-3 and TRBJ2-5; 9 bases are a match to TRBD2. Trimming at V came to 1 base and at J to 2 bases, leaving 11 bases not matched to a gene. This CDR3 is built from 18 residues. Germline loops: CDR1 SGHTA, CDR2 FQGTGA.

This clone was observed a few times. The V and J genes are TRBV15 and TRBJ2-5, with 10 bases lining up with TRBD2. CDR1 is LNHNV, CDR2 YYDKDF, per germline (reference sequence). The CDR3 totals 18 residues. The V segment lost 2 bases and the J segment 4 bases; nucleotides outside the gene matches: 13. CDR3: CATSRSLGTSAQGETQYF. The CDR3, as DNA: TGTGCCACCAGCAGATCTTTGGGGACTAGCGCTCAAGGAGAGACCCAGTACTTC. The full variable domain, with the rest looked up from reference TRBV15 and TRBJ2-5, is DAMVIQNPRYQVTQFGKPVTLSCSQTLNHNVMYWYQQKSSQAPKLLFHYYDKDFNNEADTPDNFQSRRPNTSFCFLDIRSPGLGDTAMYLCATSRSLGTSAQGETQYFGPGTRLLVL.

This clone was seen only a few times. The V and J genes are TRBV28 and TRBJ1-1; 9 nucleotides align to TRBD1. Looked up from germline, CDR1 is MDHEN and CDR2 is SYDVKM. The CDR3 is 13 residues long. With V trimmed by 6 bases and J by 5 bases, 4 bases remained unmatched. CDR3 sequence reads: CASSDRGKTEAFF. CDR3 DNA sequence: TGTGCCAGCAGCGACAGGGGGAAAACTGAAGCTTTCTTT.

This chain uses TRBV5-1 with TRBJ2-1, with D perhaps TRBD2 (6 bases). The CDR3 extends over 13 amino acids. Germline CDR1 and CDR2: SGHRS and YFSETQ. V lost 0 bases to trimming and J lost 9 bases, with 10 bases between them. CDR3 DNA sequence: TGCGCCAGCAGCTTGGGGCGGAGGGGTGAGCAGTTCTTC. It is translated as CASSLGRRGEQFF.

This clone was seen only a few times. The V gene is TRBV27, the J gene TRBJ2-7, with a tentative D call TRBD1 (5 bases). V shed 2 bases and J shed 0 bases, with 11 bases lying between them. Germline lookup yields CDR1 MNHEY and CDR2 SMNVEV (reference sequence). The CDR3 extends over 15 amino acids. This chain's CDR3 is CASSLQGKTSYEQYF. CDR3 sequence (DNA): TGTGCCAGCAGTTTACAGGGAAAGACCTCCTACGAGCAGTACTTC.

This clone was counted only a few times. The rearrangement uses TRBV19 and TRBJ1-2, with no clear D. Trimming cost V 4 bases and J 3 bases, with 36 bases left between them. Germline V CDR1 and CDR2: LNHDA, SQIVND (reference sequence). The CDR3 runs 22 residues. Here the CDR3 reads CASSTPGTATNLAPSDYYGYTF. For the CDR3, the DNA is TGTGCCAGTAGTACTCCGGGTACGGCGACTAACCTAGCCCCATCGGATTACTATGGCTACACCTTC.

This sequence joins TRBV10-1 and TRBJ1-1; a possible D gene is TRBD1 (5 bases). The germline V gene encodes CDR1 WNHNN and CDR2 SYGVQD (reference sequence). V lost 4 bases to trimming and J lost 1 base, with 13 bases between them. This CDR3 contains 15 residues. CDR3 sequence reads: CASSVIGAGNTEAFF. The CDR3 coding sequence is TGCGCCAGCAGTGTGATAGGGGCAGGGAACACTGAAGCTTTCTTT.

The gene calls are TRBV29-1 and TRBJ2-1; 9 bases align to TRBD2. Germline V gene lookup returns CDR1 SQVTM and CDR2 ANQGSEA. V trimming: 4 bases; J trimming: 7 bases; junction bases outside the gene matches: 8. CDR3 length: 14 residues. The chain's CDR3 is CSVVGGGASNEQFF. The CDR3 nucleotides read TGCAGCGTTGTAGGCGGGGGGGCCTCGAATGAGCAGTTCTTC.

This sequence joins TRBV4-1 and TRBJ2-7; the D gene is possibly TRBD1 (5 bases). The CDR3 has 13 residues. Germline V CDR1 and CDR2: MGHRA, YSYEKL. The V gene lost 0 bases and the J gene lost 7 bases, with 10 bases spanning the gap. The CDR3 bases are TGCGCCAGCAGCCAAGACCAGGGCAGGGAGCAGTACTTC. This encodes CASSQDQGREQYF.

This clone was seen more than once but under ten times. This chain joins TRBV7-6 and TRBJ2-3; TRBD2 aligns across 8 bases. V was clipped by 6 bases and J by 5 bases; unmatched bases: 7. The CDR3 has 14 amino acids. Germline assignment: CDR1 SGHVS and CDR2 FNYEAQ. The CDR3 DNA reads as TGTGCCAGCAGTCAGCGGGAGATGGGAGATACGCAGTATTTT. Its protein product is CASSQREMGDTQYF.

This rearrangement joins TRBV6-5 to TRBJ1-1; D remains ambiguous. This CDR3 region has 16 residues. V lost 4 bases and J 0 bases, leaving 15 bases between the germline ends. The germline V gene has CDR1 MNHEY and CDR2 SVGAGI. CDR3 protein: CASSSRVPDMNTEAFF. CDR3 coding DNA: TGTGCCAGCAGTTCGAGGGTCCCTGACATGAACACTGAAGCTTTCTTT.

This clone was detected a few times. The V and J genes are TRBV7-2 and TRBJ2-1, with 8 bases that match TRBD2. Germline V gene sequence: CDR1 SGHTA, CDR2 FQGNSA. Trimming took 3 bases from V and 3 from J; bases not matched to a gene: 7. The CDR3 has 16 residues. CDR3 protein: CASSLDASGYYNEQFF. The CDR3 coding sequence is TGTGCCAGCAGCTTGGATGCTAGCGGGTACTACAATGAGCAGTTCTTC.